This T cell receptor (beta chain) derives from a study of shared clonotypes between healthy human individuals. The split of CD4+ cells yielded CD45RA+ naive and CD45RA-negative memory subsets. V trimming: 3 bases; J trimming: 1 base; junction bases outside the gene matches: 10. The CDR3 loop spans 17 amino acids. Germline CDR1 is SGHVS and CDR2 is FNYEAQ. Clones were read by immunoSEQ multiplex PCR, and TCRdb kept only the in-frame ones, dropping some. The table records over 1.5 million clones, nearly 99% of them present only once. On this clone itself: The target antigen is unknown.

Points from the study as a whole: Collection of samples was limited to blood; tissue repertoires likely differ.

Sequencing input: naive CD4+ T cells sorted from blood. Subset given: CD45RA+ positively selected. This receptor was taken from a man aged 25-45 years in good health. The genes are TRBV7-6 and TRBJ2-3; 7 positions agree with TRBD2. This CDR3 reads CASSFGSSSGRTDTQYF. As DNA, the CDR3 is TGTGCCAGCAGCTTTGGCTCTTCTAGCGGCCGCACAGATACGCAGTATTTT.